This T cell receptor beta chain was sequenced during a study of T cells in Graves' hyperthyroidism and ophthalmopathy. Study results and caveats: Blood also contained most expanded thyroid clonotypes above 0.001.

This clonotype occurred many times. The antigen is not known. TCR beta CDR3 sequences were amplified from RNA transcripts. HTBI primers were used for first-round RT-PCR of the TCR CDR3. One entry per CDR3 protein results from TCRdb running MiXCR on the multiplex PCR reads. The sample holds some 98,000 distinct CDR3 sequences, approximately 40% seen once. Absent ophthalmopathy progression within 18 months defined stable Graves' hyperthyroidism. Uncontrolled infection, other autoimmune disease, pregnancy or lactation disqualified patients from enrolment. V was clipped by 6 bases and J by 2 bases, with 7 bases between them. Germline CDR1 MNHEY, CDR2 SVGAGI. This CDR3 contains 13 residues.

The origin of this receptor is a woman aged 30 to 39 with Graves' hyperthyroidism. Sequencing was performed on peripheral blood or thyroid tissue (not recorded which). The J gene is TRBJ2-2, the V gene TRBV6-5; no clear D. CDR3 nucleotide sequence: TGTGCCAGCAGACGACACAACACCGGGGAGCTGTTTTTT. Encoded protein: CASRRHNTGELFF.